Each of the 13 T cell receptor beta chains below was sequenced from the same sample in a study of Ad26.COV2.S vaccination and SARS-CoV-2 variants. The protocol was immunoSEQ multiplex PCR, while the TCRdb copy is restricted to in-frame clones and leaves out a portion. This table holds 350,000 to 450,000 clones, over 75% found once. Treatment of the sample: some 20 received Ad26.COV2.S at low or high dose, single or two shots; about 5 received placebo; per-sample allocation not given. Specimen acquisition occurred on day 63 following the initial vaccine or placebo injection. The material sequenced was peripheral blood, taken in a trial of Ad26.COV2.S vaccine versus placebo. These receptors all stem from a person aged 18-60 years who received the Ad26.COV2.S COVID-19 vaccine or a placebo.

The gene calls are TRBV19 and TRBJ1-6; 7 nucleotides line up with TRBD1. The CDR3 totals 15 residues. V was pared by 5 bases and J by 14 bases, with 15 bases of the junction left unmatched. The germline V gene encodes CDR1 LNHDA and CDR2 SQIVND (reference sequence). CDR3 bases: TGTGCCAGTAGTTCAGACAGGGTTTCGGCCAGCACCCTCCACTTT. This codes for CASSSDRVSASTLHF.

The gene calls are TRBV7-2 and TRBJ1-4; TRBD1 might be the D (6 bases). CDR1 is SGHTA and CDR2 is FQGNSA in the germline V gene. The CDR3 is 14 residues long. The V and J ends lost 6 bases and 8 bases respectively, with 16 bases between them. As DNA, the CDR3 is TGTGCCAGCAGGCCAGGGGTCGTAGACGAAAAACTGTTTTTT. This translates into CASRPGVVDEKLFF.

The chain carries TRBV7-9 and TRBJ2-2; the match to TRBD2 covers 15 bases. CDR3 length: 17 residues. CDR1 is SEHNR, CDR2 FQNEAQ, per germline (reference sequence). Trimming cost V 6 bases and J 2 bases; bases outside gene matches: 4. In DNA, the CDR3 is TGTGCCAGCAGTTCGGGACTAGCGGGAGGAAACACCGGGGAGCTGTTTTTT. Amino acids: CASSSGLAGGNTGELFF. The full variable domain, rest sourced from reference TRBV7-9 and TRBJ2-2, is DTGVSQNPRHKITKRGQNVTFRCDPISEHNRLYWYRQTLGQGPEFLTYFQNEAQLEKSRLLSDRFSAERPKGSFSTLEIQRTEQGDSAMYLCASSSGLAGGNTGELFFGEGSRLTVL.

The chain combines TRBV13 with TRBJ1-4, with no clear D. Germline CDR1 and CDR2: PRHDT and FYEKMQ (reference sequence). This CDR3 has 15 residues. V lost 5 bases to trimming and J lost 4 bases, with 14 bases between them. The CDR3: CASSRARAGNEKLFF. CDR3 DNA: TGTGCCAGCAGCCGGGCCCGGGCGGGTAATGAAAAACTGTTTTTT.

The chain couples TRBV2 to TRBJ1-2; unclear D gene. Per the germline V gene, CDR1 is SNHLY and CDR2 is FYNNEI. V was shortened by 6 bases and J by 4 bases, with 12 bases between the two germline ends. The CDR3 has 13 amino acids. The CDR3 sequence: CASRDLIGYGYTF. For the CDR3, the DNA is TGTGCCAGCAGGGATCTAATCGGCTATGGCTACACCTTC.

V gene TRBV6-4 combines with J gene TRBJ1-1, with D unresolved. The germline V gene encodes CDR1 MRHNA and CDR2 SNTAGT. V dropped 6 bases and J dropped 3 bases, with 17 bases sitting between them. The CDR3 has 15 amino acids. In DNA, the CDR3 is TGTGCCAGCAGCGCCCGAGGAGGTGGTGACACTGAAGCTTTCTTT. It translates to CASSARGGGDTEAFF.

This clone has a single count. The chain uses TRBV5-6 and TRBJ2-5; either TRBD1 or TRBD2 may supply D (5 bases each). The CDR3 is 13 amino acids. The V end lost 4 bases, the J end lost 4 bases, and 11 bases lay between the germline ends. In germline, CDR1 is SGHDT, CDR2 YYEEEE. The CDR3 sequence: CASSHGDRETQYF. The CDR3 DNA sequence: TGTGCCAGCAGCCACGGGGACCGAGAGACCCAGTACTTC.

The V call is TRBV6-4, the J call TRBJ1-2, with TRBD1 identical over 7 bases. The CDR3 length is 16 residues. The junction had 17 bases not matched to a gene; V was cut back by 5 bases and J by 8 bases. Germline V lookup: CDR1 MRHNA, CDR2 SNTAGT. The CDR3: CASSLKLDRVRDGYTF. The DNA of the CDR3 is TGTGCCAGCAGTTTAAAACTCGACAGGGTAAGGGACGGCTACACCTTC.

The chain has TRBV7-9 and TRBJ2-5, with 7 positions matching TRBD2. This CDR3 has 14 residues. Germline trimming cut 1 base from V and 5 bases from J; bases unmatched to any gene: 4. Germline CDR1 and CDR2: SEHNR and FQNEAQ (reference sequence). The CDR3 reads CASSLVGGGETQYF. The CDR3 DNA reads TGTGCCAGCAGCTTAGTCGGGGGAGGGGAGACCCAGTACTTC.

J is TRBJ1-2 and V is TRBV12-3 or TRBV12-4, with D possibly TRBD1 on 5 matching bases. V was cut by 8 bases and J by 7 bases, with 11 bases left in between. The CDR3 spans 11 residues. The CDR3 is CASWSGSGYTF. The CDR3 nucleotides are TGTGCCAGCTGGTCAGGGTCTGGCTACACCTTC.

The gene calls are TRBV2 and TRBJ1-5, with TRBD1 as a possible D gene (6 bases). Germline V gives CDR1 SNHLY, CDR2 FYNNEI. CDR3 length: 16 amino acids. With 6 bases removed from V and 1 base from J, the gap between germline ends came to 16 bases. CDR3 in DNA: TGTGCCAGCAGGCAAGCACAGGGTGGAAGCAATCAGCCCCAGCATTTT. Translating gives CASRQAQGGSNQPQHF.

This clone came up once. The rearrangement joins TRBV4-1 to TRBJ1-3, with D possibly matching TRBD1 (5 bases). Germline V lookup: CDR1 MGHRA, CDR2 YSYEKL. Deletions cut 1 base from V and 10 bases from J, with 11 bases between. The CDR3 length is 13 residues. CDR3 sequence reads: CASSQGMGQTIYF. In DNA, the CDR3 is TGCGCCAGCAGCCAAGGGATGGGGCAGACCATATATTTT.

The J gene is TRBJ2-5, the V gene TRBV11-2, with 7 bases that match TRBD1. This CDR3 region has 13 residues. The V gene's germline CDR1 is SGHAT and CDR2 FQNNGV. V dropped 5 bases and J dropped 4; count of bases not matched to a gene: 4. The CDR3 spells CASSTQGRETQYF. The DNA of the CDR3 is TGTGCCAGCAGCACACAGGGGAGAGAGACCCAGTACTTC.